The 5 T cell receptor beta chains reported below all come from one sample, sequenced in a study of blood T cell repertoires in COVID-19. Repertoires were generated with immunoSEQ multiplex PCR, while TCRdb's copy carries only in-frame clones and drops some. The sample records hundreds of thousands of clones, around 91% being singletons. The sequenced sample consisted of peripheral blood. The receptor source for this set is a woman aged 40 to 50 with COVID-19, enrolled during active disease.

J is TRBJ2-7 and V is TRBV18; 9 bases are shared with TRBD1. The trim removed 4 bases at V and 3 bases at J, leaving 4 bases unmatched. Germline V gives CDR1 KGHSH, CDR2 LQKENI. The CDR3 is 14 residues long. In nucleotides, the CDR3 is TGTGCCAGCTCACTCCCGGGACAGGGCTACGAGCAGTACTTC. It is translated as CASSLPGQGYEQYF.

This clone was seen once. The chain uses TRBV11-2 and TRBJ2-3; 11 nucleotides match TRBD2. V trimming: 0 bases; J trimming: 3 bases; junction bases outside the gene matches: 5. The CDR3 runs 17 residues. CDR1 and CDR2 (germline): SGHAT, FQNNGV. The DNA for the CDR3 is TGTGCCAGCAGCTTAGAAGGCGGGACTAGCGGAACAGATACGCAGTATTTT. It translates to CASSLEGGTSGTDTQYF.

V gene TRBV10-2 combines with J gene TRBJ2-7; D is unresolved. Deletions cut 2 bases from V and 6 bases from J, with 14 bases between. The CDR3 sequence is 14 residues long. Per the germline V gene, CDR1 is WSHSY and CDR2 is SAAADI. The CDR3 sequence is CASSEMAASGEQYF. The DNA for the CDR3 is TGCGCCAGCAGTGAGATGGCGGCCTCGGGCGAGCAGTACTTC.

V is TRBV6-5 and J is TRBJ1-6; D possibly corresponds to TRBD1 (6 bases). This CDR3 contains 15 residues. Germline CDR1 MNHEY, CDR2 SVGAGI. Trimming stripped 7 bases from V and 7 bases from J, with 17 bases between. CDR3 bases: TGTGCCAGCAAGGATCGGGGACAATCGAATTCACCCCTCCACTTT. This sequence encodes CASKDRGQSNSPLHF.

This clone was seen repeatedly, ten times or more. This chain connects TRBV4-1 to TRBJ2-2, with 7 bases identical to TRBD2. Looked up from germline, CDR1 is MGHRA and CDR2 is YSYEKL. V shed 0 bases, J shed 5 bases, and the junction held 9 bases outside the gene matches. This CDR3 comprises 17 residues. The CDR3 region is CASSQDPLSAGTGELFF. As DNA, the CDR3 is TGCGCCAGCAGCCAAGATCCCCTGTCAGCGGGGACCGGGGAGCTGTTTTTT.